The 30 T cell receptor beta chains given below trace back to one sample, sequenced in a study of blood T cell repertoires in COVID-19. Using immunoSEQ multiplex PCR, the repertoire was profiled, and TCRdb retains in-frame clones only, with some absent. The sample has some 250,000 clones, approximately 86% seen once. Sample: peripheral blood. All receptors derive from a woman in her twenties or thirties who had recovered from COVID-19.

The chain combines TRBV10-3 with TRBJ1-4, with 7 nucleotides matching TRBD1. The ends lost 10 bases at V and 6 bases at J; junction bases unmatched: 8. The CDR3 loop spans 13 amino acids. In germline, CDR1 is ENHRY, CDR2 SYGVKD. The CDR3 loop reads CASMGQSDEKLFF. The CDR3 coding sequence is TGTGCCAGCATGGGACAGTCCGATGAAAAACTGTTTTTT.

The V call is TRBV5-6, the J call TRBJ2-3; weak D call: TRBD2 (6 bases). Germline CDR1 reads SGHDT; CDR2 reads YYEEEE. Trimming left V 0 bases short and J 3 bases short, with 8 bases between. The CDR3 extends over 14 amino acids. CDR3 sequence (DNA): TGTGCCAGCAGCTTGGGACTAGGTACAGATACGCAGTATTTT. As protein: CASSLGLGTDTQYF.

J is TRBJ2-1 and V is TRBV29-1; D not certain. The CDR3 totals 15 residues. Between the trimmed V and J ends, which lost 5 bases and 0 bases, there was a span of 14 bases. Looked up from germline, CDR1 is SQVTM and CDR2 is ANQGSEA. CDR3 coding DNA: TGCAGCGTTTCATACAGCCGTAGCTCCTACAATGAGCAGTTCTTC. Translated: CSVSYSRSSYNEQFF.

J is TRBJ1-2 and V is TRBV30; D is uncertain. There are 11 residues in the CDR3. Trimming pared 5 bases from V and 9 bases from J, leaving 13 bases between. The germline gives CDR1 GTSNPN, CDR2 SVGIG (reference sequence). The CDR3 sequence: CAWAVTGRYTF. The CDR3 DNA reads TGTGCCTGGGCCGTCACCGGTCGCTACACCTTC.

The V call is TRBV12-5, the J call TRBJ1-2, with TRBD1 matching over 8 bases. The V gene end was trimmed by 3 bases and the J gene end by 3 bases; junction bases not matched to a gene: 6. The CDR3 runs 15 residues. Germline assignment: CDR1 LGHNT and CDR2 FRNRAP. CDR3 loop: CASGLRQGADYGYTF. In DNA, the CDR3 is TGTGCTAGTGGTTTAAGGCAGGGGGCGGACTATGGCTACACCTTC.

The chain couples TRBV6-6 to TRBJ2-7; no clear D. Trimming took off 2 bases at V and 7 bases at J, with 9 bases between the two ends. CDR3 length: 12 amino acids. The germline gives CDR1 MNHNY, CDR2 SVGAGI (reference sequence). CDR3 nucleotides: TGTGCCAGCAGTTACACCGGTTTGGAGCAGTACTTC. Protein product: CASSYTGLEQYF.

The rearrangement joins TRBV19 to TRBJ2-7; maybe TRBD1 (5 bases). V was cut by 3 bases and J by 1 base, with 16 bases left in between. This CDR3 has 16 amino acids. Germline V gene data show CDR1 as LNHDA and CDR2 as SQIVND (reference sequence). CDR3 region: CASSIVVAGSSYEQYF. The CDR3 DNA follows: TGTGCCAGTAGTATCGTCGTAGCAGGGTCATCCTACGAGCAGTACTTC. The complete variable domain, with remaining parts taken from reference TRBV19 and TRBJ2-7, reads DGGITQSPKYLFRKEGQNVTLSCEQNLNHDAMYWYRQDPGQGLRLIYYSQIVNDFQKGDIAEGYSVSREKKESFPLTVTSAQKNPTAFYLCASSIVVAGSSYEQYFGPGTRLTVT.

The chain is built from TRBV29-1 and TRBJ2-7, with 8 bases matching TRBD1. Germline V lookup: CDR1 SQVTM, CDR2 ANQGSEA. The ends lost 6 bases at V and 2 bases at J; junction bases unmatched: 3. The CDR3 covers 12 residues. The DNA of the CDR3 is TGCAGCGTGGGACAGGTTGCCTACGAGCAGTACTTC. Residues: CSVGQVAYEQYF.

The rearrangement links TRBV6-5 to TRBJ1-1; no clear D gene. The germline V and J ends were trimmed by 6 bases and 7 bases, with 9 bases remaining between them. The germline V gene encodes CDR1 MNHEY and CDR2 SVGAGI. The CDR3 extends over 11 amino acids. This CDR3 reads CASRSEVEAFF. The CDR3 DNA reads TGTGCCAGCAGGTCGGAGGTTGAAGCTTTCTTT.

The chain recombines TRBV19 with TRBJ2-1; 7 nucleotides line up with TRBD2. After removal of 3 bases from V and 0 bases from J, the junction contained 2 bases not matched to a gene. Germline assignment: CDR1 LNHDA and CDR2 SQIVND (reference sequence). The CDR3 is 15 amino acids. In nucleotides, the CDR3 is TGTGCCAGTAGTATGGGAGGGAGCTCCTACAATGAGCAGTTCTTC. This translates into CASSMGGSSYNEQFF.

V usage is TRBV9 and J usage is TRBJ1-1; D is undetermined. Trimming took 0 bases from V and 3 from J, leaving 9 bases between them. Germline V gives CDR1 SGDLS, CDR2 YYNGEE. The CDR3 has 14 residues. CDR3 residues: CASSVAAGDTEAFF. The CDR3 DNA reads as TGTGCCAGCAGCGTAGCTGCGGGTGACACTGAAGCTTTCTTT.

The V gene is TRBV7-9, the J gene TRBJ2-7, with D perhaps matching TRBD1 (5 bases). Germline V gene data show CDR1 as SEHNR and CDR2 as FQNEAQ (reference sequence). The CDR3 runs 15 residues. With 3 bases removed from V and 2 bases from J, the gap between germline ends came to 14 bases. CDR3 protein: CASSFDSNNPYEQYF. The CDR3 DNA follows: TGTGCCAGCAGCTTTGACAGTAATAATCCCTACGAGCAGTACTTC.

The chain combines TRBV12-5 with TRBJ2-7; the D is unclear. Trimming stripped 7 bases from V and 5 bases from J, with 9 bases between. Germline V gene data show CDR1 as LGHNT and CDR2 as FRNRAP. This CDR3 region has 11 residues. CDR3 sequence: CASATLNEQYF. The CDR3 nucleotides are TGTGCTAGTGCCACCCTAAACGAGCAGTACTTC.

V usage is TRBV6-6 and J usage is TRBJ1-2, with D unclear. Germline CDR1 and CDR2: MNHNY and SVGAGI (reference sequence). The CDR3 has 15 amino acids. Trimming removed 2 bases at V and 4 bases at J, with 14 bases between. For the CDR3, the DNA is TGTGCCAGCAGTTACGACGGAGTTTCCTCCTATGGCTACACCTTC. It is translated as CASSYDGVSSYGYTF.

The rearrangement joins TRBV18 to TRBJ1-6, with D possibly TRBD1 on 6 matching bases. CDR3 length: 17 residues. The germline V gene has CDR1 KGHSH and CDR2 LQKENI. V lost 3 bases to trimming and J lost 4 bases, with 16 bases between them. The CDR3 region has the DNA TGTGCCAGCTCACCCCGGACAGACCCGAATTATAATTCACCCCTCCACTTT. Protein: CASSPRTDPNYNSPLHF.

This chain connects TRBV12-3 or TRBV12-4 to TRBJ2-7, with unresolved D. The CDR3 loop spans 13 amino acids. Trimming pared 4 bases from V and 6 bases from J, leaving 13 bases between. The CDR3, as DNA: TGTGCCAGCAGTTCCCAGATCGCTTCCGAGCAGTACTTC. It codes for CASSSQIASEQYF.

The chain links TRBV4-2 to TRBJ2-5; 11 nucleotides match TRBD2. The V gene's germline CDR1 is LGHNA and CDR2 YNFKEQ. The CDR3 totals 14 residues. V lost 4 bases, J lost 4 bases, and 2 bases stayed unmatched. The CDR3 protein is CASSLSGGGETQYF. The CDR3 DNA sequence: TGTGCCAGCAGCCTTAGCGGGGGGGGAGAGACCCAGTACTTC.

This chain links TRBV18 with TRBJ1-3; D remains unclear. Trimming left V 6 bases short and J 0 bases short, with 6 bases between. CDR3 length: 13 residues. Germline V gene data show CDR1 as KGHSH and CDR2 as LQKENI. This CDR3 is CASSGISGNTIYF. CDR3 nucleotide sequence: TGTGCCAGCTCCGGGATCTCTGGAAACACCATATATTTT. Full variable domain (rest looked up from reference TRBV18 and TRBJ1-3): NAGVMQNPRHLVRRRGQEARLRCSPMKGHSHVYWYRQLPEEGLKFMVYLQKENIIDESGMPKERFSAEFPKEGPSILRIQQVVRGDSAAYFCASSGISGNTIYFGEGSWLTVV.

The chain carries TRBV6-1 and TRBJ2-7, with a tentative D call TRBD2 (6 bases). CDR3 length: 15 residues. The ends were cut back, 3 bases at V and 4 bases at J, with 16 bases in the middle. The germline CDR1 and CDR2 sequences are MNHNS and SASEGT. Here the CDR3 reads CASSETGDPPYEQYF. The CDR3 DNA is TGTGCCAGCAGTGAGACGGGGGATCCACCTTACGAGCAGTACTTC.

The chain recombines TRBV6-1 with TRBJ2-7, with a tentative D call TRBD1 (5 bases). This CDR3 region has 14 residues. The germline V gene encodes CDR1 MNHNS and CDR2 SASEGT. V was shortened by 0 bases and J by 5 bases, with 11 bases between the two germline ends. The CDR3 reads CASSEAGDRDEQYF. CDR3 DNA sequence: TGTGCCAGCAGTGAAGCAGGGGATAGAGACGAGCAGTACTTC.

This clone was observed once. The chain combines TRBV11-2 with TRBJ2-1; 7 bases fit TRBD2. This CDR3 region has 14 residues. V was clipped by 4 bases and J by 10 bases; unmatched bases: 10. Germline V gene lookup returns CDR1 SGHAT and CDR2 FQNNGV. The CDR3 nucleotides read TGTGCCAGCAGCTCAGGACTAGGAACCCCAGAGCAGTTCTTC. Encoded protein: CASSSGLGTPEQFF.

The chain uses TRBV2 and TRBJ1-1, with 7 bases matching TRBD1. The V segment lost 0 bases and the J segment 0 bases; nucleotides outside the gene matches: 1. This CDR3 has 15 amino acids. Looked up from germline, CDR1 is SNHLY and CDR2 is FYNNEI. The CDR3, as DNA: TGTGCCAGCAGTGAAGCGGGACAGATGAACACTGAAGCTTTCTTT. Its translation: CASSEAGQMNTEAFF.

This clone was seen a few times. This sequence joins TRBV6-5 and TRBJ2-7, with 10 bases fitting TRBD2. The germline V gene encodes CDR1 MNHEY and CDR2 SVGAGI. Trimming removed 0 bases from V and 5 bases from J; junction bases left unmatched: 7. This CDR3 region has 16 residues. The chain's CDR3 is CASSYSTVAGGNEQYF. The CDR3 nucleotides read TGTGCCAGCAGTTACTCGACGGTAGCGGGGGGTAACGAGCAGTACTTC.

V and J are TRBV10-3 and TRBJ1-3, with D unresolved. V was trimmed by 11 bases and J by 0 bases, leaving 8 bases between them. Germline CDR1 is ENHRY and CDR2 is SYGVKD. The CDR3 totals 12 residues. CDR3 protein: CAARGSGNTIYF. DNA for the CDR3: TGTGCCGCTCGAGGCTCTGGAAACACCATATATTTT.

The chain uses TRBV5-1 and TRBJ1-1; possible D gene TRBD1, 6 bases. Germline CDR1 reads SGHRS; CDR2 reads YFSETQ. The CDR3 covers 14 residues. V dropped 4 bases and J dropped 4 bases, with 14 bases sitting between them. CDR3 DNA sequence: TGCGCCAGCAGCGTACAGGGAGAGGGCACTGAAGCTTTCTTT. Protein product: CASSVQGEGTEAFF.

The chain uses TRBV7-9 and TRBJ2-1, with D maybe TRBD2 (6 bases). Per germline, CDR1 SEHNR and CDR2 FQNEAQ (reference sequence). CDR3 size: 15 residues. Trimming shortened V by 3 bases and J by 2 bases, and 11 bases separated the two germline ends. The DNA of the CDR3 is TGTGCCAGCAGCTTTCGGGGGATAACCTACAATGAGCAGTTCTTC. Encoded protein: CASSFRGITYNEQFF.

The chain combines TRBV4-1 with TRBJ1-2; D not certain. V was cut by 0 bases and J by 6 bases, with 8 bases left in between. Germline assignment: CDR1 MGHRA and CDR2 YSYEKL. The CDR3 length is 13 residues. In nucleotides, the CDR3 is TGCGCCAGCAGCCAAGATCGACTACATGGCTACACCTTC. Its protein is CASSQDRLHGYTF.

This clone was seen once. V and J are TRBV29-1 and TRBJ2-5, with D tentatively TRBD2 (7 bases). Germline V lookup: CDR1 SQVTM, CDR2 ANQGSEA. There are 12 residues in the CDR3. Trimming took 7 bases from V and 5 from J, leaving 14 bases between them. This CDR3 reads CSAFRGAETQYF. The CDR3 region has the DNA TGCAGCGCATTTCGGGGGGCTGAGACCCAGTACTTC.

The J gene is TRBJ2-2, the V gene TRBV5-1, with TRBD1 identical over 7 bases. Trimming took 4 bases from V and 3 from J; bases not matched to a gene: 3. Per germline, CDR1 SGHRS and CDR2 YFSETQ. The CDR3 loop spans 14 amino acids. CDR3 protein: CASSRGTDTGELFF. Here the CDR3 DNA reads TGCGCCAGCAGCAGAGGGACAGACACCGGGGAGCTGTTTTTT.

Concerning this clone: Other DNA sequences of this sample code for an identical CDR3. The gene calls are TRBV6-5 and TRBJ1-1; D is perhaps TRBD1 (5 bases). V shed 0 bases and J shed 4 bases, with 9 bases lying between them. CDR1 is MNHEY and CDR2 is SVGAGI in the germline V gene. The CDR3 runs 14 residues. The CDR3 DNA sequence: TGTGCCAGCAGTTACTCCCAGGGTGGCACTGAAGCTTTCTTT. Translation: CASSYSQGGTEAFF.